A single sample is the source of the 13 T cell receptor beta chains below, sequenced in a study of CD8+ T cells in alopecia areata. Extracted RNA was reverse transcribed into cDNA, the sequencing template. Sequencing was performed with immunoSEQ multiplex PCR; in TCRdb, only in-frame clones are kept and a portion is missing. Of 95,000 to 150,000 clones in the sample, 45% to 50% are singletons; the top ten hold 8% to 11%. The sample consisted of NKG2D-low CD8+ T cells sorted from blood. The receptors stem from a human donor with alopecia areata.

Here the CDR3 reads CASSNRGVGELFF. For the CDR3, the DNA is TGTGCCAGCAGCAACAGGGGAGTCGGGGAGCTGTTTTTT. The chain employs TRBV9 and TRBJ2-2, with TRBD1 matching 7 bases. With V trimmed by 4 bases and J by 7 bases, 4 bases remained unmatched. From germline, CDR1 is SGDLS and CDR2 YYNGEE. This CDR3 is built from 13 residues.

The chain is built from TRBV9 and TRBJ2-1, with no clear D. CDR1 is SGDLS and CDR2 is YYNGEE in the germline V gene. Trimming pared 0 bases from V and 5 bases from J, leaving 6 bases between. This CDR3 has 13 amino acids. The DNA for the CDR3 is TGTGCCAGCAGCGTAGAGTCCCACAATGAGCAGTTCTTC. This sequence encodes CASSVESHNEQFF.

The CDR3 nucleotides are TGCAGCGGCGGACTAGCGGGGCCGAACAATGAGCAGTTCTTC. Amino acid sequence: CSGGLAGPNNEQFF. V usage is TRBV29-1 and J usage is TRBJ2-1, with 12 bases identical to TRBD2. V was pared by 7 bases and J by 5 bases, with 6 bases of the junction left unmatched. Germline V gene sequence: CDR1 SQVTM, CDR2 ANQGSEA. The length of the CDR3 is 14 residues.

The rearrangement uses TRBV29-1 and TRBJ1-2; D unresolved. V lost 0 bases and J 0 bases, leaving 17 bases between the germline ends. CDR1 and CDR2 (germline): SQVTM, ANQGSEA. The CDR3 is 17 amino acids. CDR3 nucleotides: TGCAGCGTTGAAGATCTGGGGAGACTCAGAACTAACTATGGCTACACCTTC. It codes for CSVEDLGRLRTNYGYTF.

This clone was picked up a small number of times. The chain joins TRBV10-3 to TRBJ2-5; D is tentatively TRBD1 or TRBD2 (5 bases each). Germline CDR1 ENHRY, CDR2 SYGVKD. The CDR3 totals 11 residues. Deletions cut 6 bases from V and 5 bases from J, with 7 bases between. This CDR3 is CAIREGETQYF. As DNA, the CDR3 is TGTGCCATCAGAGAGGGGGAGACCCAGTACTTC.

In the case of this clone: This CDR3 is also generated by other DNA sequences in the sample. The chain employs TRBV13 and TRBJ2-7, with 9 bases fitting TRBD2. Per germline, CDR1 PRHDT and CDR2 FYEKMQ (reference sequence). This CDR3 comprises 14 residues. V trimming: 0 bases; J trimming: 4 bases; junction bases outside the gene matches: 1. The CDR3 DNA is TGTGCCAGCAGCTTAGGGACTAGCGGATACGAGCAGTACTTC. It yields the protein CASSLGTSGYEQYF.

This clone was observed a few times. The chain links TRBV29-1 to TRBJ2-7; 11 nucleotides align to TRBD2. Unmatched junction bases numbered 4, after V lost 0 bases and J lost 0 bases. CDR1 and CDR2 (germline): SQVTM, ANQGSEA. The CDR3 has 16 amino acids. The CDR3 DNA reads as TGCAGCGTTGAAGATGTAGGGACTAGCGGCTCCTACGAGCAGTACTTC. Its protein product is CSVEDVGTSGSYEQYF.

The chain's CDR3 is CASSGEGFEQYF. CDR3 sequence (DNA): TGTGCCAGCAGTGGGGAGGGTTTCGAGCAGTACTTC. V gene TRBV25-1 combines with J gene TRBJ2-7; 7 bases are a match to TRBD2. This CDR3 spans 12 amino acids. Germline CDR1 and CDR2: MGHDK and SYGVNS. V lost 4 bases and J lost 6; bases outside the gene matches: 3.

V and J are TRBV2 and TRBJ2-3; D call uncertain. Trimming removed 7 bases from V and 2 bases from J, with 16 bases in between. Germline V gives CDR1 SNHLY, CDR2 FYNNEI. The CDR3 is 15 amino acids. The CDR3 spells CASKVRSGATDTQYF. The CDR3 nucleotides read TGTGCCAGCAAGGTCCGGTCTGGCGCCACAGATACGCAGTATTTT.

The chain couples TRBV7-9 to TRBJ2-1; possibly TRBD1 for D (6 bases). The CDR3 covers 16 residues. V lost 5 bases, J lost 10 bases, and 24 bases lay in between. Germline-derived CDR1 and CDR2 are SEHNR and FQNEAQ (reference sequence). CDR3 in DNA: TGTGCCAGCAGCCATTCGTCAGGGGTAGGTTCAGCCGAGCAGTTCTTC. Protein sequence: CASSHSSGVGSAEQFF.

The chain joins TRBV6-5 to TRBJ2-5; D gene uncertain. V lost 6 bases and J 9 bases, leaving 11 bases between the germline ends. The CDR3 has 11 amino acids. Germline V lookup: CDR1 MNHEY, CDR2 SVGAGI. This CDR3 is CASRAGSAQYF. The CDR3 nucleotides read TGTGCCAGCAGGGCTGGCTCGGCCCAGTACTTC.

This chain links TRBV29-1 with TRBJ2-2, with D possibly TRBD1 on 5 matching bases. Germline CDR1 reads SQVTM; CDR2 reads ANQGSEA. CDR3 length: 15 residues. Trimming removed 2 bases at V and 3 bases at J, with 13 bases between. CDR3 DNA: TGCAGCGTTGAATCGTGGCAGGGTGACACCGGGGAGCTGTTTTTT. Residues: CSVESWQGDTGELFF.

This rearrangement joins TRBV27 to TRBJ2-7, with D perhaps matching TRBD2 (6 bases). V was shortened by 6 bases and J by 3 bases, with 12 bases between the two germline ends. CDR1 and CDR2 from the germline V gene are MNHEY and SMNVEV (reference sequence). This CDR3 has 13 amino acids. CDR3 in DNA: TGTGCCAGCAGCGTTCGGGGGAGCTACGAGCAGTACTTC. Amino acid sequence: CASSVRGSYEQYF.